A single sample gave rise to the 11 T cell receptor beta chains below, sequenced in a study of T-cell reconstitution after alpha-beta-depleted transplantation in children. Preparation of the TCRbeta library involved a method that used unique molecular identifiers. One entry per CDR3 protein, called by TCRdb with MiXCR from the PCR reads. The sample contains about a million distinct CDR3 sequences, 25% to 30% of which appear only once. The sample in question was PBMCs, mostly from graft donor cells, obtained 360 days after TCRalphabeta/CD19-depleted stem cell transplant. The receptors derive from a boy under three years old who had a stem cell transplant for SCID, so the T cells may come from the graft donor.

The sample holds a few counts of this clonotype. V usage is TRBV20-1 and J usage is TRBJ1-1; D is uncertain. The germline CDR1 and CDR2 sequences are DFQATT and SNEGSKA (reference sequence). CDR3 size: 13 residues. V was clipped by 6 bases and J by 4 bases, with 15 bases between them. CDR3 amino acids: CSAGEGSATEAFF. DNA for the CDR3: TGCAGTGCCGGGGAGGGCTCGGCCACTGAAGCTTTCTTT.

This chain joins TRBV7-2 and TRBJ2-3, with TRBD2 matching 7 bases. The CDR3 runs 16 residues. CDR1 SGHTA and CDR2 FQGNSA come from the germline V gene. The ends lost 6 bases at V and 0 bases at J; junction bases unmatched: 9. The CDR3 spells CASSLSLAVSTDTQYF. CDR3 DNA sequence: TGTGCCAGCAGTCTCTCCCTAGCGGTTAGCACAGATACGCAGTATTTT.

The genes are TRBV5-1 and TRBJ2-2; TRBD2 agrees at 10 bases. Germline V gene data show CDR1 as SGHRS and CDR2 as YFSETQ. Germline trimming cut 4 bases from V and 8 bases from J; bases unmatched to any gene: 11. The CDR3 totals 16 residues. The CDR3 nucleotides are TGCGCCAGCAGCCCGCCGGGACTAGCGCGTGTGGGGGAGCTGTTTTTT. This encodes CASSPPGLARVGELFF.

This clonotype was observed once. Here the CDR3 DNA reads TGTGCCAGCAGCTTAGGAAGGGGGATAATCGAGACCCAGTACTTC. Protein sequence: CASSLGRGIIETQYF. The chain uses TRBV7-9 and TRBJ2-5, with D possibly matching TRBD1 (6 bases). The germline gives CDR1 SEHNR, CDR2 FQNEAQ (reference sequence). This CDR3 spans 15 amino acids. V was shortened by 1 base and J by 5 bases, with 14 bases between the two germline ends.

This clonotype was detected many times. The V call is TRBV2, the J call TRBJ2-7; 7 nucleotides agree with TRBD1. This CDR3 has 14 amino acids. The V gene end was trimmed by 6 bases and the J gene end by 4 bases; junction bases not matched to a gene: 9. Per the germline V gene, CDR1 is SNHLY and CDR2 is FYNNEI. CDR3 sequence (DNA): TGTGCCAGCAGAGTGAGGGGGCTCAGATACGAGCAGTACTTC. Translation: CASRVRGLRYEQYF.

The rearrangement joins TRBV20-1 to TRBJ1-5; no clear D gene. The CDR3 contains 16 residues. Trimming cost V 3 bases and J 6 bases, with 21 bases left between them. Germline V lookup: CDR1 DFQATT, CDR2 SNEGSKA (reference sequence). CDR3 protein: CSASPPKGRVGQPQHF. The CDR3, as DNA: TGCAGTGCTAGCCCCCCGAAAGGGCGGGTGGGTCAGCCCCAGCATTTT.

This clonotype occurred a few times. This chain links TRBV27 with TRBJ2-3; D possibly uses TRBD1 or TRBD2 (5 bases each). CDR1 and CDR2 from the germline V gene are MNHEY and SMNVEV (reference sequence). The CDR3 is 16 amino acids. The V end lost 6 bases, the J end lost 7 bases, and 23 bases lay between the germline ends. CDR3 in amino acids: CASSLKGEWGWYTQYF. For the CDR3, the DNA is TGTGCCAGCAGCCTCAAGGGAGAGTGGGGGTGGTATACGCAGTATTTT.

This clonotype was detected only a few times. The V call is TRBV4-1, the J call TRBJ2-2; D perhaps matches TRBD1 (6 bases). The CDR3 is made up of 13 amino acids. V was cut by 5 bases and J by 7 bases, with 11 bases left in between. Germline lookup yields CDR1 MGHRA and CDR2 YSYEKL. CDR3 region: CASSARGGGELFF. CDR3 coding DNA: TGCGCCAGCAGCGCCAGGGGCGGCGGGGAGCTGTTTTTT.

The chain uses TRBV28 and TRBJ2-7, with TRBD1 matching 9 bases. The CDR3 spans 15 residues. CDR1 is MDHEN, CDR2 SYDVKM, per germline. The junction had 8 bases not matched to a gene; V was cut back by 5 bases and J by 3 bases. The CDR3 DNA follows: TGTGCCAGCAGTACACCGGGACAGGGCAGCTACGAGCAGTACTTC. The encoded protein is CASSTPGQGSYEQYF.

This clonotype was found a few times. V and J are TRBV7-9 and TRBJ2-1, with D uncertain. The CDR3 has 14 amino acids. CDR1 SEHNR and CDR2 FQNEAQ come from the germline V gene (reference sequence). V shed 7 bases and J shed 8 bases, with 18 bases lying between them. CDR3 sequence reads: CASTPPSELHEQFF. Written as DNA, the CDR3 is TGTGCCAGCACCCCTCCGTCCGAGCTCCATGAGCAGTTCTTC.

This clonotype showed up just a few times. The chain links TRBV28 to TRBJ2-7; D is uncertain. Germline loops: CDR1 MDHEN, CDR2 SYDVKM. The CDR3 covers 14 residues. Trimming took off 3 bases at V and 5 bases at J, with 14 bases between the two ends. CDR3 coding DNA: TGTGCCAGCAGTTTTCGAGAGGAAATCAACGAGCAGTACTTC. It translates to CASSFREEINEQYF.